This T cell receptor (beta chain) was sequenced for a study of blood T cells in healthy people across ages. The CDR3 is made up of 16 amino acids. From germline, CDR1 is MNHEY and CDR2 SVGEGT. Trimming left V 6 bases short and J 0 bases short, with 15 bases between. A second roughly 6 to 12 cycle PCR used barcoded and J-beta primers. From the 5' RACE reads, TCRdb called clonotypes with MiXCR, one entry per CDR3 protein. The table lists about 1.8 million distinct CDR3 sequences, around half of them singletons. The chain is built from TRBV6-2 or TRBV6-3 and TRBJ2-1; D possibly uses TRBD1 or TRBD2 (6 bases each). The receptor comes from a woman aged 40 to 49 in good health. The material sequenced was blood. Here the CDR3 reads CASRPGGPISYNEQFF. CDR3 nucleotide sequence: TGTGCCAGCAGGCCCGGGGGCCCCATCTCCTACAATGAGCAGTTCTTC.